This T cell receptor (beta chain) was found in a study of cytomegalovirus exposure and HLA in healthy donors. Study context: Around 180 million T cells yielded approximately 110 million unique TCR beta sequences in earlier analysis.

Study observations and caveats: Some segments of the V type, notably TRBV6-2 and TRBV6-3, were excluded as indistinguishable. Most subjects had HLA-A and HLA-B alleles reportedly predicted accurately by TCR beta sequences. Follow-up analysis later connected one missense variant in DCLRE1C with trimming of TCR beta V- and J-genes.

With 60 Vbeta and 13 Jbeta primers, the PCR was carried out. TCRdb's copy holds only in-frame clones and misses some; the assay was immunoSEQ multiplex PCR. The sample gives around 180,000 clones, around 83% of which show up once; about 1.3% is in the top ten. The trim removed 6 bases at V and 7 bases at J, leaving 13 bases unmatched. The CDR3 loop spans 16 amino acids. The germline V gene has CDR1 LNHDA and CDR2 SQIVND (reference sequence). This clone appeared a single time. The antigen is unknown. The V gene is TRBV19, the J gene TRBJ1-5; the match to TRBD1 covers 9 bases. The sample taken for sequencing was PBMCs. This TCR was recovered from a girl aged 2-10 years in good health and CMV-seropositive. The CDR3 here is CASRTSGGQGRQPQHF. For the CDR3, the DNA is TGTGCCAGTAGGACATCCGGGGGACAGGGAAGGCAGCCCCAGCATTTT.